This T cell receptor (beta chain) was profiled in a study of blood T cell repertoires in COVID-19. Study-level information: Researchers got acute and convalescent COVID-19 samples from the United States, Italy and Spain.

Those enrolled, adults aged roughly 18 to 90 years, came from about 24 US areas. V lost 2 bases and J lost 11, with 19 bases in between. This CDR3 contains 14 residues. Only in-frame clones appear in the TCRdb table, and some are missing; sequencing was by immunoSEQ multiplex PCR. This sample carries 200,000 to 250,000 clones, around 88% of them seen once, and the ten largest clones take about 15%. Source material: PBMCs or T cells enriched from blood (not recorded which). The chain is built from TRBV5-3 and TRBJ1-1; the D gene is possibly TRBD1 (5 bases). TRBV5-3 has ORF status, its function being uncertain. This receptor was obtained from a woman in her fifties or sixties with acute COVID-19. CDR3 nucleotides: TGTGCCAGAAGCTTCACCACGTCACCTCGGGGGGCTTTCTTT. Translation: CARSFTTSPRGAFF.